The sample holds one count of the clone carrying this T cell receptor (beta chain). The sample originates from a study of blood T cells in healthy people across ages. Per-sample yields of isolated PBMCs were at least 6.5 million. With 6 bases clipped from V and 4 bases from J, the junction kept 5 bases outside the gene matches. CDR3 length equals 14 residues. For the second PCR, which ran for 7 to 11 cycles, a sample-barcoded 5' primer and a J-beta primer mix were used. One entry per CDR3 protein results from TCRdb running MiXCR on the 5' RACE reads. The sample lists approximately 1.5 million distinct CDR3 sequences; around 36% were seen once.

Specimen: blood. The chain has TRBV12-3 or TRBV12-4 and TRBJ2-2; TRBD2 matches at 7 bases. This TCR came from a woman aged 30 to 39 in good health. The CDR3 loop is CASRPLAVTGELFF. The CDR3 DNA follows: TGTGCCAGCAGACCCCTAGCGGTCACCGGGGAGCTGTTTTTT.